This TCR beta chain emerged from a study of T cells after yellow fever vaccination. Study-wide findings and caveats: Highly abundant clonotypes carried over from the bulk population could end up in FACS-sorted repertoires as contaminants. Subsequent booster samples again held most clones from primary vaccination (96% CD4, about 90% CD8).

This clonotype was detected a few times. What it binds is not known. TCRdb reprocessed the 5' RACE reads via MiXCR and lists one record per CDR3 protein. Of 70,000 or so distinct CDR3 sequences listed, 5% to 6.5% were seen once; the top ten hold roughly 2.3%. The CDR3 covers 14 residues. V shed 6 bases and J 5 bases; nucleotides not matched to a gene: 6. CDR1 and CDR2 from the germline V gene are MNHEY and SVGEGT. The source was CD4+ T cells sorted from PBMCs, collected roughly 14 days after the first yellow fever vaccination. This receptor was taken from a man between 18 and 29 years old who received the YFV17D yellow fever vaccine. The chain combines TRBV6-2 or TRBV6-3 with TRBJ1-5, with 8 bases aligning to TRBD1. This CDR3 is CASRRGQVDQPQHF. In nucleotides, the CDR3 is TGTGCCAGCAGACGGGGACAGGTGGATCAGCCCCAGCATTTT.